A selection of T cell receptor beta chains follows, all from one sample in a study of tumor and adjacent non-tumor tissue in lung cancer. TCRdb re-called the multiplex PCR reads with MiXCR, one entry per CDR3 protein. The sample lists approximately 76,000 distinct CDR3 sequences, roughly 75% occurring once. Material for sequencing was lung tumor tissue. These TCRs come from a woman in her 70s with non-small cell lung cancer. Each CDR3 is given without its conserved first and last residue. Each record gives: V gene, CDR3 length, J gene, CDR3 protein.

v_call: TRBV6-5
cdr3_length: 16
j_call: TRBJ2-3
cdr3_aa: ASMPALGTSGCTDTQY

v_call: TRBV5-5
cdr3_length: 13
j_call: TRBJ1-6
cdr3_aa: ANTQTLQYNSSLH

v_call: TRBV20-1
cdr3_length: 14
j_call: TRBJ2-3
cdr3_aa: SATKFGTGAPDTQY

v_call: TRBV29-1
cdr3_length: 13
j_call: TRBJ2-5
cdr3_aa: CVDGQDKRQETQY

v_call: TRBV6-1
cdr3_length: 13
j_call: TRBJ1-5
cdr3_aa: ASSVVLDLNEPQH

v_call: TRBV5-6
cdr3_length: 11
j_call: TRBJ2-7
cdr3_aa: ASSETGGYGQY

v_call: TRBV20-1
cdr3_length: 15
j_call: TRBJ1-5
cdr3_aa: SAVGGQYTRGNQPQH

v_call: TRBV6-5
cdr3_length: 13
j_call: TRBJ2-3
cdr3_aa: ASGYSFVNTDTQY

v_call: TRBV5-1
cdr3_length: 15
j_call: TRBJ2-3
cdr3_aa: ASRPGFGRANTDTQY

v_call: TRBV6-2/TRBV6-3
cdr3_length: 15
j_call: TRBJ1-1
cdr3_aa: DSSLPTLKVRNTEAF

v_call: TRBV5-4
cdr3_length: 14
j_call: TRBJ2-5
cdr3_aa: ASSLLAGRDQEAQY

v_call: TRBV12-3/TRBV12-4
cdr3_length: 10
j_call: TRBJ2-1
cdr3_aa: ASTPRSHEQF

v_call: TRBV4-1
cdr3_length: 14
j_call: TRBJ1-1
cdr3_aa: ASIPPGYRTDIEAF

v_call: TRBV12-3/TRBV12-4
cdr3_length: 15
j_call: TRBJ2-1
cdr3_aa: ASSLAKSREGSNEQF

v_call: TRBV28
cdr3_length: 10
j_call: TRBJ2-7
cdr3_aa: ASEQGGYEQY

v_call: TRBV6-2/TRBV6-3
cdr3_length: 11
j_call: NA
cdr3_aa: ASSRPAGIEQF

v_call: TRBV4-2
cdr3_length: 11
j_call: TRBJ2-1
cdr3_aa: ASSLSGPNEQF

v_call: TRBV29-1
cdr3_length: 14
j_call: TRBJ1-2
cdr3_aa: SVMTEEAGFAYGYT

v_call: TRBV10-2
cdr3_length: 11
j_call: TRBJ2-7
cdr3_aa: ATTNGSSYEQY

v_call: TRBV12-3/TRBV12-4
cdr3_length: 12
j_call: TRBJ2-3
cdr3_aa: ASQKGRSADTQY

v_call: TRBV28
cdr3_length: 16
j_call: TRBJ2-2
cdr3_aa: ASSLPGTSGISTGELL

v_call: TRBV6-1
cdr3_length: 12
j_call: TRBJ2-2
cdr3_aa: ACSVDSSTGELF

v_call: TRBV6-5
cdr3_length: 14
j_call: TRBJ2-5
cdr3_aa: VSSQPQRDGQETQY

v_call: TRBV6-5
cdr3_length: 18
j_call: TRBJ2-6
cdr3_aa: TSSRSGTLRGGSGANLLT

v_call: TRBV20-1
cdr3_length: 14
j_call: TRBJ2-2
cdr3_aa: SARDYLVGEGGELF

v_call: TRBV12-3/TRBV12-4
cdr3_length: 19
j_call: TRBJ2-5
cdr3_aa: ASSLRQGSIYKPKRKETQY

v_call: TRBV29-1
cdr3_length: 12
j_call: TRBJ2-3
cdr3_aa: SVVQGDSTDTQY

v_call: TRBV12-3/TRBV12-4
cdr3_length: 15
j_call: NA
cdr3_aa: VSSFIMVQAGNQPQY

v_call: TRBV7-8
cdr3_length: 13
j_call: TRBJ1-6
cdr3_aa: ASSAGSSYNSPLH

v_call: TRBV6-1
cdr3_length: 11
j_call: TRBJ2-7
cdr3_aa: ASSEEGGNDQY

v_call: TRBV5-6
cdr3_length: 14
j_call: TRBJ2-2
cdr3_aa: ASSSTYQGASGELF

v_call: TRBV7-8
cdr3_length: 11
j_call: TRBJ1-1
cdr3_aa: ARSLGGNTEAF

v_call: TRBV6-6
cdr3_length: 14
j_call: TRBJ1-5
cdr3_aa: ASRHQGGVSNQPQH

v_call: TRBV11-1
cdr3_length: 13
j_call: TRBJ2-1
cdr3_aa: ASSSANRINNEQF

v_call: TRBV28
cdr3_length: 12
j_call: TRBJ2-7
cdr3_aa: AGSPQTRTYEQY

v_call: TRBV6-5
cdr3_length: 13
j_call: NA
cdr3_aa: ASQPRAVGNQPQY

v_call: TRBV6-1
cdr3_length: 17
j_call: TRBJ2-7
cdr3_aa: ASSEVFVTSGTGTYDQY

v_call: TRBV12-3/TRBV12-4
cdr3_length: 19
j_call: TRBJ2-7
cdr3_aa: ASSFGTRGMAASLRSYEQY

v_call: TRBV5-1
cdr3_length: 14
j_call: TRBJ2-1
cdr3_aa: ASSSAASSSYNEQF

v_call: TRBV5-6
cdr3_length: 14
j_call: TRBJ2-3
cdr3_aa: ASSPKDGSITDTQY

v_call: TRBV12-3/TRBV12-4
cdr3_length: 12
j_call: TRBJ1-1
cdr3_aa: ASRAESRNTEAF

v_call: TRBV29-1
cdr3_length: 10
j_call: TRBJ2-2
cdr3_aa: SVSGGSWELL

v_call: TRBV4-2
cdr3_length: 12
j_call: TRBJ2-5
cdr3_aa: ARRQEDRGKTQY

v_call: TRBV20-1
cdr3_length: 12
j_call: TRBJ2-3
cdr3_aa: SASGGMGVDTQY

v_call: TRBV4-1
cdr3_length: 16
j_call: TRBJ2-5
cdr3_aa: ASGAPGLAEKNQETQY

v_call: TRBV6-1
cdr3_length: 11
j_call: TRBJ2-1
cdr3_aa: ASSTGQWNKQF

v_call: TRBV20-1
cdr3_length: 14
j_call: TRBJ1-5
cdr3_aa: SASPRHGYSNQPQH

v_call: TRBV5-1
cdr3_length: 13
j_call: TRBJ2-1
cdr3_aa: ASSTSGANYNGQF

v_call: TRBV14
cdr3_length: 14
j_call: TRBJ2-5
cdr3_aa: ASSQGRTRDVETQY

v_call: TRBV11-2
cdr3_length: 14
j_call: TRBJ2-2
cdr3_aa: ASSLTSGIVTGELF

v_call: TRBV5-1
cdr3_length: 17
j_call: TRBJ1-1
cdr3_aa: ASSFGLRDTRFWGTEAF

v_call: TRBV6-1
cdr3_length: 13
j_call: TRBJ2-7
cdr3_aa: ASSETGWQSSGQY

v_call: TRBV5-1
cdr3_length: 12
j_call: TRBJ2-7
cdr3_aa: AKSLELDYYEQY

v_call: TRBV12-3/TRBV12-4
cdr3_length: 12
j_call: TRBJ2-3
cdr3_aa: ASSIRQCTDTQY

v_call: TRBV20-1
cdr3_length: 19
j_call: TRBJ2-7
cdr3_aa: SARDLRSWEGLQRVGGRRY

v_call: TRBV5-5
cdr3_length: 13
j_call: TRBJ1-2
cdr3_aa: ASSLAPGSDYGYT

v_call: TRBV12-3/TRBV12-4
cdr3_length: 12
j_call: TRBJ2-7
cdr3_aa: ASSPRYMGHEQY

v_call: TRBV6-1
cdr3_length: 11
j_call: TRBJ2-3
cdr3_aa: ASSEIRADTQY

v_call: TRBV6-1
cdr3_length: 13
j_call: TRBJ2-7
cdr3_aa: ASSEVTGSSYEQY